The subject of this entry is one T cell receptor (beta chain). Its antigen is currently unknown. TCRdb keeps only in-frame clones here, not all; method: immunoSEQ multiplex PCR. The sample has about 140,000 clones; roughly 90% are singletons. This record belongs to a study of T cell responses to AZD1222 COVID-19 vaccine. General observations from the study: An increase in Spike-specific TCR breadth and depth was observed after two AZD1222 doses. Unmutated variant regions are reportedly the target of nearly half of TCRs that are spike-specific.

The length of the CDR3 is 15 residues. Germline V gene sequence: CDR1 SGHVS, CDR2 FQNEAQ. Trimming shortened V by 4 bases and J by 7 bases, and 20 bases separated the two germline ends. The sequenced sample was peripheral blood, obtained on day 0 of AZD1222 vaccination. V usage is TRBV7-8 and J usage is TRBJ2-7; D possibly uses TRBD1 or TRBD2 (5 bases each). The TCR originated in an adult in good health. The CDR3 DNA reads TGTGCCAGCAGCTCCCGGGACGGCCGAAACGAAGAGCAGTACTTC. Its protein is CASSSRDGRNEEQYF.